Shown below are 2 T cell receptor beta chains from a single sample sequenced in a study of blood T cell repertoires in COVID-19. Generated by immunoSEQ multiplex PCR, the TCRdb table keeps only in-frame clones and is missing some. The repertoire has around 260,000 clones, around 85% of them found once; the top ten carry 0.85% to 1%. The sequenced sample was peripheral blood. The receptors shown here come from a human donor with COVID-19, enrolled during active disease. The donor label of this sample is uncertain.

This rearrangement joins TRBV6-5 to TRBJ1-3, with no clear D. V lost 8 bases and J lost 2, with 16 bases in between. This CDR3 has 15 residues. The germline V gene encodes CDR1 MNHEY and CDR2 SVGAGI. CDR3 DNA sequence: TGTGCCAGCGGGAGGTCACTTCGGGCTGGAAACACCATATATTTT. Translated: CASGRSLRAGNTIYF.

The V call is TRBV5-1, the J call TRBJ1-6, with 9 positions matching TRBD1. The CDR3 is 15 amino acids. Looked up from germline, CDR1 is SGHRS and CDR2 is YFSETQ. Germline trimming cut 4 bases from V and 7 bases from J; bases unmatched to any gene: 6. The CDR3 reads CASSTTGTGNSPLHF. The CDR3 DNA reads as TGCGCCAGCAGCACAACCGGGACAGGGAATTCACCCCTCCACTTT.